Described below is a single T cell receptor (beta chain) sequence and its context. Measured with immunoSEQ multiplex PCR; TCRdb has only the in-frame clones, and not every one. The sample lists about 79,000 clones, around 89% occurring once. The entry originates in a study of blood T cell repertoires in COVID-19. The germline V gene encodes CDR1 LNHDA and CDR2 SQIVND (reference sequence). The CDR3 length is 13 residues. V trimming: 4 bases; J trimming: 7 bases; junction bases outside the gene matches: 6. The V and J genes are TRBV19 and TRBJ2-7; 8 bases are a match to TRBD2. Material: peripheral blood. The TCR comes from a man aged 65 to 85 with active or convalescent COVID-19. In DNA form, the CDR3 reads TGTGCCAGTAGTAGAGGACTAGCCCGGGAGCAGTACTTC. Its protein is CASSRGLAREQYF.